This T cell receptor beta chain was obtained from a study of human T cells and chemical hapten exposure. Study details: A mostly female patient group had alopecia areata, totalis or universalis.

The CDR3 spans 13 residues. Germline CDR1 and CDR2: MNHNY and SVGAGI (reference sequence). The V end was cut by 1 base, the J end by 1 base, with 5 bases between. Time point indicated: patch test 1, 2 weeks after DPC sensitization. Treatment here: therapeutic diphenylcyclopropenone sensitization with weekly scalp DPC. Each cDNA molecule in the library carried unique molecular identifiers. Each CDR3 protein gets one entry after TCRdb re-called the RACE reads with MiXCR. The table records 85,000 or so distinct CDR3 sequences, about 10% of them present only once. Material: whole blood, obtained in connection with sensitization to the hapten diphenylcyclopropenone (DPC). This chain connects TRBV6-6 to TRBJ2-7; D uncertain. The receptor was derived from a woman aged 45-60 years with alopecia areata. Some clones in this sample may be carry-over from other donors' samples. The CDR3 loop is CASSYYRSYEQYF. The CDR3 DNA reads as TGTGCCAGCAGTTACTACAGATCCTACGAGCAGTACTTC.